Listed here are 3 T cell receptor beta chains from one sample, sequenced in a study of blood T cell repertoires in COVID-19. Clones were read by immunoSEQ multiplex PCR, and TCRdb kept only the in-frame ones, dropping some. The data contain tens of thousands of clones, around 90% of them singletons. The sequenced sample consisted of peripheral blood. The receptors shown here come from a human donor in a cohort sampled during active COVID-19.

This clone was counted between two and nine times. The rearrangement links TRBV29-1 to TRBJ1-1; D ambiguous. Trimming removed 6 bases from V and 1 base from J, with 12 bases in between. Looked up from germline, CDR1 is SQVTM and CDR2 is ANQGSEA. There are 13 residues in the CDR3. This chain's CDR3 is CSVEFGGNTEAFF. The DNA of the CDR3 is TGCAGCGTCGAATTTGGAGGGAACACTGAAGCTTTCTTT.

V and J are TRBV5-1 and TRBJ2-1, with 10 bases that match TRBD2. The CDR3 consists of 16 residues. Germline CDR1 SGHRS, CDR2 YFSETQ. With V trimmed by 0 bases and J by 6 bases, 6 bases remained unmatched. The CDR3 loop is CASSLVLAGVTNEQFF. The CDR3 DNA reads as TGCGCCAGCAGCTTGGTTCTAGCGGGGGTGACCAATGAGCAGTTCTTC. The variable domain in full, with the rest retrieved from reference TRBV5-1 and TRBJ2-1, is KAGVTQTPRYLIKTRGQQVTLSCSPISGHRSVSWYQQTPGQGLQFLFEYFSETQRNKGNFPGRFSGRQFSNSRSEMNVSTLELGDSALYLCASSLVLAGVTNEQFFGPGTRLTVL.

This rearrangement joins TRBV3-1 (or the pseudogene TRBV3-2) to TRBJ2-7; 7 bases match TRBD2. Germline V CDR1 and CDR2: LGHDT, YNNKEL (reference sequence). CDR3 length: 14 amino acids. The trim removed 1 base at V and 6 bases at J, leaving 6 bases unmatched. The CDR3 region is CASSQGYGRSEQYF. The CDR3 nucleotides are TGTGCCAGCAGCCAAGGATACGGGAGGAGCGAGCAGTACTTC.